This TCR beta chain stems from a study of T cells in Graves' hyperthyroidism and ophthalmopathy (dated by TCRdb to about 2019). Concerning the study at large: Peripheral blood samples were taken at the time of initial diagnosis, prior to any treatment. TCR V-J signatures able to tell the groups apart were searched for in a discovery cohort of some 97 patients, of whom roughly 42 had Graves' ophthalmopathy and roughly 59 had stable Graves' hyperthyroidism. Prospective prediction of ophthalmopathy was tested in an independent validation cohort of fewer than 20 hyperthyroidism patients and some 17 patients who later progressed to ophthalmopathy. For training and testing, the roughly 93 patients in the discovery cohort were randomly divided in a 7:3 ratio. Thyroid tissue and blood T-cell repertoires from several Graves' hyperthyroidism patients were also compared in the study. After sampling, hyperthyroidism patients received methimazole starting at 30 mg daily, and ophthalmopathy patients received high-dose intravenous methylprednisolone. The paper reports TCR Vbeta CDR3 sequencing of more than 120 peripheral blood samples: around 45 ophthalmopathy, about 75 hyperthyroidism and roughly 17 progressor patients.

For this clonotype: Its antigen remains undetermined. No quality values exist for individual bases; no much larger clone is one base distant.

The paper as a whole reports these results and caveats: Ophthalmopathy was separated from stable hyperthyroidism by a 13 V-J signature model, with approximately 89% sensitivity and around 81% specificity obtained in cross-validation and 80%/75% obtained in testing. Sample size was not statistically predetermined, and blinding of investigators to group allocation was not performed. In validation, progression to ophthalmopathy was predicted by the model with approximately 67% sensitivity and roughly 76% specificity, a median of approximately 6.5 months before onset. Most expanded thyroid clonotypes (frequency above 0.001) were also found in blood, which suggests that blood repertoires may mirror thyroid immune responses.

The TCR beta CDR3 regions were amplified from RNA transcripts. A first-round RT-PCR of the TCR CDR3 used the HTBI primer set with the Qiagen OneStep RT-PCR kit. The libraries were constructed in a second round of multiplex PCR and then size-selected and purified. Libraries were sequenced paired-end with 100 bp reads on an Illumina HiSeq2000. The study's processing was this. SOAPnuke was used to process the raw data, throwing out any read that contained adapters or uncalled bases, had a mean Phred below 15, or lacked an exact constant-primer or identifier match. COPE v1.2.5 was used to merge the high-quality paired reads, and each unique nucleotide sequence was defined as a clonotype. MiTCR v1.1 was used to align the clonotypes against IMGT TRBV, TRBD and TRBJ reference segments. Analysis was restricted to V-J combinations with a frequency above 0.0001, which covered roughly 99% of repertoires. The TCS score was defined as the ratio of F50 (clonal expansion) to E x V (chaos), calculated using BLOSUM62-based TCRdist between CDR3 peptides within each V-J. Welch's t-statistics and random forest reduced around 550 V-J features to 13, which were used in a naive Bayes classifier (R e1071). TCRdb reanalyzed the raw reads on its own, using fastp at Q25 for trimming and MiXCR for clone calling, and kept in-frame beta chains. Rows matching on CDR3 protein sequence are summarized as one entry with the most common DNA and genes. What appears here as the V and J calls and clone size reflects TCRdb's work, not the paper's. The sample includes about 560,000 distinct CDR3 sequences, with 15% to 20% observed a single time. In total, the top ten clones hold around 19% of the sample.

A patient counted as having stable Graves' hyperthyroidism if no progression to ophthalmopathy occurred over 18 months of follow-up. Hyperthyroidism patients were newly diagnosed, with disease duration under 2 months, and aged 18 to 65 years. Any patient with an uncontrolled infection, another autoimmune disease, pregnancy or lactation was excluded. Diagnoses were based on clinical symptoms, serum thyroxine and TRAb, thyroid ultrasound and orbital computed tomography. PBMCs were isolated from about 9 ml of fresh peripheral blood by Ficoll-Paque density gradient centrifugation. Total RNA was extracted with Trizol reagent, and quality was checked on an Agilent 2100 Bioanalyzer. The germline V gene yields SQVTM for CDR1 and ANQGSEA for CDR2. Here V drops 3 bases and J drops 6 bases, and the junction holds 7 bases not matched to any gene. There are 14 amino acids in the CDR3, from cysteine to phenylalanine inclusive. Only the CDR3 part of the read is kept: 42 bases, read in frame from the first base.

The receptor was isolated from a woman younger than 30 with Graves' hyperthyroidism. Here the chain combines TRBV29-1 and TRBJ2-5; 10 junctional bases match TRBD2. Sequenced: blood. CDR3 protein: CSVDPSGSGKTQYF. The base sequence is TGCAGCGTTGATCCTAGCGGGAGTGGCAAGACCCAGTACTTC.